This TCR beta chain was obtained from a study of siplizumab effects on memory and regulatory T cells. Study-wide results and caveats: Naive T cells looked more diverse than memory cells and looked like major alloresponse contributors.

Using immunoSEQ multiplex PCR, the repertoire was profiled, and TCRdb retains in-frame clones only, with some absent. The sample lists 26,000 or so clones, around 83% occurring once. With regard to this clone: Its specificity is unknown.

Trimming stripped 5 bases from V and 9 bases from J, with 11 bases between. The germline CDR1 and CDR2 sequences are SGHNT and YENEEA. The CDR3 consists of 12 residues. The chain recombines TRBV11-3 with TRBJ2-1, with a possible D match to TRBD2 (5 bases). The sequencing sample was made of memory CD4+ T cells sorted from blood. The source of this sequence is a human donor in good health. The DNA of the CDR3 is TGTGCCAGCAGCCTATTCCGGGGTGAGCAGTTCTTC. This gives the protein CASSLFRGEQFF.